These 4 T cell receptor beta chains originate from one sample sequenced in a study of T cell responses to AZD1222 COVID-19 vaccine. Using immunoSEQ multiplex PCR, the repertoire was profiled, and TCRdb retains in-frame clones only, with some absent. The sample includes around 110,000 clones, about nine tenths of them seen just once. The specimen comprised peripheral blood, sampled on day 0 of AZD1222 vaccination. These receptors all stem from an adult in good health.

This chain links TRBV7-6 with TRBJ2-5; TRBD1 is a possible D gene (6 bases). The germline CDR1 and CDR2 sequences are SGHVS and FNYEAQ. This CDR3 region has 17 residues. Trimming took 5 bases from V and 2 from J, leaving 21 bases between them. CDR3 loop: CASSLNLGQYRQETQYF. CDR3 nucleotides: TGTGCCAGCAGCCTGAACCTTGGACAGTACCGTCAAGAGACCCAGTACTTC.

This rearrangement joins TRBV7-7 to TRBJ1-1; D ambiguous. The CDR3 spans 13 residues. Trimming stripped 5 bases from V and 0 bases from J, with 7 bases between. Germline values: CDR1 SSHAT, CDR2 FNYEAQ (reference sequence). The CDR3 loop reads CASSPDMNTEAFF. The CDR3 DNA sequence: TGTGCCAGCAGCCCAGACATGAACACTGAAGCTTTCTTT.

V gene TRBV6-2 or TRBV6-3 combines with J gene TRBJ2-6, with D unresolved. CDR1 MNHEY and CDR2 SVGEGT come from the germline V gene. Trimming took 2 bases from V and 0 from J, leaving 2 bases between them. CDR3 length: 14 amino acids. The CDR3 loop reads CASSYSSGANVLTF. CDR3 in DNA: TGTGCCAGCAGTTACAGCTCTGGGGCCAACGTCCTGACTTTC.

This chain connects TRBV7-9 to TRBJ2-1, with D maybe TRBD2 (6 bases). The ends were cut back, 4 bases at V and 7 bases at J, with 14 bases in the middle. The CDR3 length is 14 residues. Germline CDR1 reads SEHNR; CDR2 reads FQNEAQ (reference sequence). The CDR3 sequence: CASSSGAETNEQFF. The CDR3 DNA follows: TGTGCCAGCAGCTCGGGAGCGGAGACTAATGAGCAGTTCTTC.